Reported below is one TCR beta chain. Germline CDR1 reads SGHDN; CDR2 reads FVKESK. J lost 2 bases, V lost 0 bases, and 4 bases had no gene match. The CDR3 covers 16 residues. Method: immunoSEQ multiplex PCR; TCRdb's copy keeps in-frame clones and lacks some. The sample shows hundreds of thousands of clones, over 65% of them seen only once. The data derive from a study of cytomegalovirus exposure and HLA in healthy donors. Material: PBMCs. This clonotype was sampled from a woman under 30 in good health and CMV-seronegative. This chain links TRBV14 with TRBJ2-7; TRBD1 agrees at 10 bases. In DNA form, the CDR3 reads TGTGCCAGCAGCCAAGATGGACAGGGGGGCACCTACGAGCAGTACTTC. Amino acid sequence: CASSQDGQGGTYEQYF.